This paragraph reports one T cell receptor (beta chain). Its target is unknown. These data come from a study of cytomegalovirus exposure and HLA in healthy donors. Notes on the study in general: The study dropped some indistinguishable V segments, TRBV6-2 and TRBV6-3 among them. In an earlier analysis, most TCR beta V segments were productive about 90% or about 30% of the time.

It was with 60 Vbeta and 13 Jbeta primers that the PCR ran. Clones were sequenced by immunoSEQ multiplex PCR, and TCRdb holds only the in-frame ones, with some missing. The sample comprises 40,000 or so clones, around 62% of which are singletons, and roughly 8.7% rests with the top ten. Per germline, CDR1 MNHEY and CDR2 SVGAGI. The CDR3 covers 14 residues. The junction had 6 bases not matched to a gene; V was cut back by 5 bases and J by 3 bases. The records omit this donor's CMV serostatus. V usage is TRBV6-5 and J usage is TRBJ1-2, with 7 bases that match TRBD1. The sample taken for sequencing was PBMCs. This clonotype originated in a human donor in good health. This chain's CDR3 is CASSPDRSDYGYTF. In nucleotides, the CDR3 is TGTGCCAGCAGTCCGGACAGGTCGGACTATGGCTACACCTTC.